This TCR beta chain stems from a study of blood T cell repertoires in COVID-19. Turning to the study itself: COVID-19 samples, acute and convalescent, were from the United States, Italy and Spain.

The CDR3 runs 15 residues. The V end was cut by 5 bases, the J end by 0 bases, with 13 bases between. In germline, CDR1 is SGHAT, CDR2 FQNNGV. As handled by the study authors: Quantification of nucleated cells was approximated via reference gene primer amplification. This table comes from immunoSEQ multiplex PCR, and its TCRdb copy is limited to in-frame clones, with some not included. The DNA was the basis for D and trimming; V, J and clone size are from that table. Here the sample spans approximately 160,000 clones, roughly 85% being singletons. This clone was seen once. Enrolled through a virtual design, the participants were between 18 and 89 years of age and came from roughly 22 US areas. Cohort 3 donors were reported recovered after two negative PCRs, clearance, or symptom resolution.

The receptor was derived from a woman aged 50 to 60 who had recovered from COVID-19. The sample taken for sequencing was PBMCs or T cells enriched from blood (not recorded which). V gene TRBV11-2 combines with J gene TRBJ2-5; tentative D call: TRBD2 (6 bases). DNA for the CDR3: TGTGCCAGCAGCGCCCTTCTAGCGAACCAAGAGACCCAGTACTTC. It is translated as CASSALLANQETQYF.